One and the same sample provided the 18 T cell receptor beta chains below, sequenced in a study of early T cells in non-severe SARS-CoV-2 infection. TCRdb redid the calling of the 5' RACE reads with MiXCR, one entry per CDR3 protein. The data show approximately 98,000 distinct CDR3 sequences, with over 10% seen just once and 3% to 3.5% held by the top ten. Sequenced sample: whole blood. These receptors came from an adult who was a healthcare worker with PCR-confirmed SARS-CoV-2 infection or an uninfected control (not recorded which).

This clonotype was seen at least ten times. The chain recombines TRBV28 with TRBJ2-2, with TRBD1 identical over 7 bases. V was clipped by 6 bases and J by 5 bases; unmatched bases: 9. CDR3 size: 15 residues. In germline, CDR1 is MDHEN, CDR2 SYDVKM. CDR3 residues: CASSEGQTFTGELFF. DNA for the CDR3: TGTGCCAGCAGCGAGGGACAGACATTTACCGGGGAGCTGTTTTTT.

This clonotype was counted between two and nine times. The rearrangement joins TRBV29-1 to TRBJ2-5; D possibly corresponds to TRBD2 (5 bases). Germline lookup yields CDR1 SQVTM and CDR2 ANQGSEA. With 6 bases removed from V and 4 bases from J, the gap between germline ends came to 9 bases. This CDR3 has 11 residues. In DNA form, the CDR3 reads TGCAGCGTGGGTGAGGGAGAGACCCAGTACTTC. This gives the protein CSVGEGETQYF.

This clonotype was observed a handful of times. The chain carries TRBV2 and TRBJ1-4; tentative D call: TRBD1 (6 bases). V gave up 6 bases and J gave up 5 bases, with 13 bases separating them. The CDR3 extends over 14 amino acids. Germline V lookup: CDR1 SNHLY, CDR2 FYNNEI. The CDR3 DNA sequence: TGTGCCAGCAGCGGACAGCGGGGGAATGAAAAACTGTTTTTT. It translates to CASSGQRGNEKLFF.

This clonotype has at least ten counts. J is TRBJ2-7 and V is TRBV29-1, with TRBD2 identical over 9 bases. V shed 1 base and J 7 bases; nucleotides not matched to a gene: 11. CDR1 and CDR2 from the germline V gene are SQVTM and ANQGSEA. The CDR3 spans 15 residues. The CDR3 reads CSVEGGFSGSREQYF. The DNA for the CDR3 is TGCAGCGTTGAAGGGGGGTTTAGCGGGAGCAGAGAGCAGTACTTC.

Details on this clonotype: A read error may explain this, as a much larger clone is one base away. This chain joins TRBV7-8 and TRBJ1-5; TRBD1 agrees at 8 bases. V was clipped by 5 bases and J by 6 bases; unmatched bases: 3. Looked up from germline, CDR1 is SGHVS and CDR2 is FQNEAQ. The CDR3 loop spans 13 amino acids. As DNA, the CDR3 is TGTGCCAGCAGCCCGGACAGGGCTCAGCCCCAGCATTTT. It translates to CASSPDRAQPQHF.

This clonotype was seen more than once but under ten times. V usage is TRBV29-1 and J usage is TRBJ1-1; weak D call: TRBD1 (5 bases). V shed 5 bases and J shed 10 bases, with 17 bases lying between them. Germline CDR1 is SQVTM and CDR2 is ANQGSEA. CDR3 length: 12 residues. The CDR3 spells CSVRLGRPRAFF. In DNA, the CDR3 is TGCAGCGTTCGGCTGGGACGACCAAGAGCTTTCTTT.

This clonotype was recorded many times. CDR3 in DNA: TGTGCTAGTGGCCGGGGGATTGGCGAGCAGTACTTC. It translates to CASGRGIGEQYF. The rearrangement links TRBV12-5 to TRBJ2-7; possible D gene TRBD2, 6 bases. The CDR3 is made up of 12 amino acids. V gave up 6 bases and J gave up 6 bases, with 12 bases separating them. Germline CDR1 LGHNT, CDR2 FRNRAP.

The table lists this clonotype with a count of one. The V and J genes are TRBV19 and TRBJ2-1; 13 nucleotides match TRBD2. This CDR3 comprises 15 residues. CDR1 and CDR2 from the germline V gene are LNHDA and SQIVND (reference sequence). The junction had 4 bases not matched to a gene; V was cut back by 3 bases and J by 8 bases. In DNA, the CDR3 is TGTGCCAGTAGTATCACTAGCGGGGGGGCATATGAGCAGTTCTTC. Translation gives CASSITSGGAYEQFF.

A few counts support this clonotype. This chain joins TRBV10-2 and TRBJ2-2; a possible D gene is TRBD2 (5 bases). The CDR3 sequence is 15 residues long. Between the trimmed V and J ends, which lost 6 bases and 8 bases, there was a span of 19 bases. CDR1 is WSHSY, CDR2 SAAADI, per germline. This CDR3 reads CASRFPSPPKGELFF. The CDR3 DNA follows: TGCGCCAGCAGGTTCCCTAGCCCGCCAAAGGGGGAGCTGTTTTTT.

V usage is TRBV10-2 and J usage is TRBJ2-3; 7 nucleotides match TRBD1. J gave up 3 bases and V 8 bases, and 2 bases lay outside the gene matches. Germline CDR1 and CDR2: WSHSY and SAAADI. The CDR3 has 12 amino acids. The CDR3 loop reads CASGDRTDTQYF. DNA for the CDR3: TGCGCCAGCGGGGACAGAACAGATACGCAGTATTTT.

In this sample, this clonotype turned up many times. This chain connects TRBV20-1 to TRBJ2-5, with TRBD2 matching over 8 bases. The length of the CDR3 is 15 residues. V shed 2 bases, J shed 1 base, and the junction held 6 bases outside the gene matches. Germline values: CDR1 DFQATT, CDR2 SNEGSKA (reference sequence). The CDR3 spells CSARHSGRSQETQYF. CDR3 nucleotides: TGCAGTGCTAGACACAGCGGGAGATCCCAAGAGACCCAGTACTTC.

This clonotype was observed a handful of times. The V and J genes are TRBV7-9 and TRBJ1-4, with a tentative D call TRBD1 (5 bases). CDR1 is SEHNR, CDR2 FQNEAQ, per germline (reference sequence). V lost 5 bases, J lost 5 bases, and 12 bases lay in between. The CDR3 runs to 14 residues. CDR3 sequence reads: CASSPTRGNEKLFF. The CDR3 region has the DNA TGTGCCAGCAGCCCGACACGGGGGAATGAAAAACTGTTTTTT.

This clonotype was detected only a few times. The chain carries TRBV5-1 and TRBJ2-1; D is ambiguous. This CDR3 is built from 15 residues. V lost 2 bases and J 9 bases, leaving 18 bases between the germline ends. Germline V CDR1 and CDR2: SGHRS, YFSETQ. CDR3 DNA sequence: TGCGCCAGCAGCTTTACCCAAGGGCCGACGGGTGAGCAGTTCTTC. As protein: CASSFTQGPTGEQFF. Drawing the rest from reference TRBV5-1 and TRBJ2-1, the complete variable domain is KAGVTQTPRYLIKTRGQQVTLSCSPISGHRSVSWYQQTPGQGLQFLFEYFSETQRNKGNFPGRFSGRQFSNSRSEMNVSTLELGDSALYLCASSFTQGPTGEQFFGPGTRLTVL.

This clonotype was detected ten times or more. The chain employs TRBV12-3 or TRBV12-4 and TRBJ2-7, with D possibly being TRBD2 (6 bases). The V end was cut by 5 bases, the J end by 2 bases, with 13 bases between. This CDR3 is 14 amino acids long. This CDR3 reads CASSPWDSPYEQYF. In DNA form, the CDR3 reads TGTGCCAGCAGTCCTTGGGACTCCCCCTACGAGCAGTACTTC.

The CDR3 DNA is TGTGCCAGCGCAGGGCAAGTGAACTACGAGCAGTACTTC. It yields the protein CASAGQVNYEQYF. The chain is built from TRBV2 and TRBJ2-7; D perhaps matches TRBD1 (5 bases). The ends were cut back, 8 bases at V and 3 bases at J, with 14 bases in the middle. This CDR3 is 13 amino acids long. Germline V CDR1 and CDR2: SNHLY, FYNNEI.

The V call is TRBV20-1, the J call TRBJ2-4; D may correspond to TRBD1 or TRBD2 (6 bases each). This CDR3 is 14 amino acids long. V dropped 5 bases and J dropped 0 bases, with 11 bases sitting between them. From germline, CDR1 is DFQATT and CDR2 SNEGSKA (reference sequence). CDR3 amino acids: CSAGGRRAKNIQYF. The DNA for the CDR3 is TGCAGTGCTGGGGGGCGCCGAGCCAAAAACATTCAGTACTTC.

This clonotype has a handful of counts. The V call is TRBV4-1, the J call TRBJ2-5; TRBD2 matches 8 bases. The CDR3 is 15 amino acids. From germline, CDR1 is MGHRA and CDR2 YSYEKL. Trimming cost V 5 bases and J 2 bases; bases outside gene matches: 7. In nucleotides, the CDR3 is TGCGCCAGCAGCTTACGTTTAGCGGGGCAAGAGACCCAGTACTTC. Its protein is CASSLRLAGQETQYF.

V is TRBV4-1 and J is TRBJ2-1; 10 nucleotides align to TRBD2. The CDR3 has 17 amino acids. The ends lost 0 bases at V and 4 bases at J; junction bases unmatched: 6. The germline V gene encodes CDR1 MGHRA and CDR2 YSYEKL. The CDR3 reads CASSQESSGGFYNEQFF. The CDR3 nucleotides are TGCGCCAGCAGCCAAGAGAGTAGCGGGGGGTTTTACAATGAGCAGTTCTTC.